This TCR beta chain comes out of a study of T-cell memory formation after mild COVID-19. Using its own MiXCR run on the 5' RACE reads, TCRdb lists one record per CDR3 protein. The repertoire includes over 70,000 distinct CDR3 sequences, approximately 13% of them detected once, and roughly a quarter sits in the top ten. The table lists this clonotype with a few counts. Between the trimmed V and J ends, which lost 1 base and 0 bases, there was a span of 10 bases. The CDR3 sequence is 15 residues long. Germline assignment: CDR1 LGHNA and CDR2 YSLEER. V gene TRBV4-3 combines with J gene TRBJ2-7, with unresolved D. The source material was PBMCs or a T cell subset sorted from them (not recorded which). This TCR was sampled from an adult woman who had mild COVID-19 (a few samples of this study predate the infection). Cell type and time point are not known. The CDR3 DNA reads TGCGCCAGCAGCCAAGTTTTGATTGGCTCCTACGAGCAGTACTTC. Its translation: CASSQVLIGSYEQYF.